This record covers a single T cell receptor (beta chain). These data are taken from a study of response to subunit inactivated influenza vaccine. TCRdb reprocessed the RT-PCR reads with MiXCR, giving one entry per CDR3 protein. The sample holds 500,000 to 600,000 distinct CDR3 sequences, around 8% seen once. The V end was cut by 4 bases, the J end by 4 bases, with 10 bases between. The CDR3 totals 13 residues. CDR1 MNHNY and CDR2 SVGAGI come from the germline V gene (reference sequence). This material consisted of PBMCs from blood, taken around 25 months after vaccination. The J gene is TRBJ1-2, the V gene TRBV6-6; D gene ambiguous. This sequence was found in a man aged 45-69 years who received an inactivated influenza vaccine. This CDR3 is CASSFSAVYGYTF. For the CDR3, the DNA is TGTGCCAGCAGTTTCTCCGCGGTCTATGGCTACACCTTC.